The clone carrying this TCR beta chain was found a few times. Its antigen is unknown. This specimen comes from a study of shared clonotypes between healthy human individuals. The study, taken as a whole, reports: Across four donors, naive CD4 shared around 5.3%, naive CD8 less than 4%, memory CD4 2% to 2.5%, memory CD8 0.35% to 0.5%.

Into CD45RA+ naive and CD45RA-negative memory subsets, the CD4+ cells were split. Clones were read by immunoSEQ multiplex PCR, and TCRdb kept only the in-frame ones, dropping some. Altogether around 990,000 clones are present, approximately 77% being singletons, with the ten largest covering approximately 0.95%. Looked up from germline, CDR1 is SGHRS and CDR2 is YFSETQ. Trimming stripped 1 base from V and 7 bases from J, with 18 bases between. CDR3 length equals 15 residues. The sequenced material came from memory CD4+ T cells from PBMCs. The subset denotes: CD45RA-negative fraction. The clonotype comes from a man between 18 and 29 years old in good health. Some clones in this sample may be carry-over from other donors' samples. This chain uses TRBV5-1 with TRBJ2-7; unclear D gene. CDR3: CASSLLPGVLGEQYF. CDR3 nucleotides: TGCGCCAGCAGCTTGTTACCAGGAGTGTTAGGGGAGCAGTACTTC.